This entry lists 2 T cell receptor beta chains sequenced from one sample in a study of T cells after yellow fever vaccination. A single record per CDR3 protein comes from TCRdb applying MiXCR to the 5' RACE reads. This repertoire shows approximately 300,000 distinct CDR3 sequences, approximately 12% found once; its top ten account for over 3%. Sample: CD4+ T cells sorted from PBMCs, taken 45 days after the yellow fever booster vaccination. The receptor source for this set is a man aged 18-30 years who received the YFV17D yellow fever vaccine.

This clonotype has ten or more counts. CDR3 sequence reads: CASSPSGGRSYEQYF. For the CDR3, the DNA is TGTGCCAGCAGTCCTAGCGGGGGGCGGTCCTACGAGCAGTACTTC. The V gene is TRBV12-3 or TRBV12-4, the J gene TRBJ2-7; 11 bases map to TRBD2. The CDR3 consists of 15 residues. V gave up 5 bases and J gave up 1 base; unmatched junction bases: 4.

The V gene is TRBV6-6, the J gene TRBJ2-3, with 8 nucleotides matching TRBD1. With V trimmed by 5 bases and J by 6 bases, 7 bases remained unmatched. Per germline, CDR1 MNHNY and CDR2 SVGAGI (reference sequence). The CDR3 sequence is 14 residues long. CDR3 region: CASSPRTGYDTQYF. CDR3 nucleotides: TGTGCCAGCAGTCCCAGGACAGGGTATGATACGCAGTATTTT.